These T cell receptor beta chains were read from a single sample in a study of blood T cell repertoires in COVID-19. Clones were read by immunoSEQ multiplex PCR, and TCRdb kept only the in-frame ones, dropping some. The repertoire consists of around 42,000 clones, with approximately 92% occurring once and the leading ten covering 7% to 9.5%. Specimen: peripheral blood. These receptors were collected from a man aged 30 to 39 with active or convalescent COVID-19. Each CDR3 is given with its conserved first and last residue. A D gene is named only where the DNA matches it firmly. Size values are once, few and many counts, or a class for expanded clones, and some rows have none.

V gene	CDR3 length	clone size	J gene	D gene	CDR3 protein	CDR3 DNA
TRBV11-1	13	.	TRBJ1-2	.	CASSPNNNYGYTF	TGTGCCAGCAGCCCTAATAATAACTATGGCTACACCTTC
TRBV11-1	15	.	TRBJ1-1	TRBD1	CASSPRTGRNTEAFF	TGTGCCAGCAGCCCCCGGACAGGACGGAACACTGAAGCTTTCTTT
TRBV27	16	.	TRBJ1-6	.	CASSLTGSSYNSPLHF	TGTGCCAGCAGTTTAACCGGGAGCTCCTATAATTCACCCCTCCACTTT
TRBV19	14	.	TRBJ1-3	.	CASSILSSGNTIYF	TGTGCCAGTAGTATTTTGAGTTCTGGAAACACCATATATTTT
TRBV5-4	14	.	TRBJ2-7	.	CASSWTNGSYEQYF	TGTGCCAGCAGCTGGACAAATGGTTCCTACGAGCAGTACTTC
TRBV7-8	15	.	TRBJ2-1	TRBD2	CASSLLAGTYNEQFF	TGTGCCAGCAGCTTACTAGCGGGAACCTACAATGAGCAGTTCTTC
TRBV15	14	.	TRBJ1-2	.	CATSGGLPNYGYTF	TGTGCCACCAGCGGGGGCCTGCCTAACTATGGCTACACCTTC
TRBV5-1	14	.	TRBJ2-5	TRBD2	CASSPSGHQETQYF	TGCGCCAGCAGCCCTAGCGGGCACCAAGAGACCCAGTACTTC
TRBV18	17	.	TRBJ2-6	TRBD1	CASSPETGGAGANVLTF	TGTGCCAGCTCACCAGAGACAGGGGGCGCTGGGGCCAACGTCCTGACTTTC
TRBV2	14	.	TRBJ1-5	TRBD1	CASSRTGVRQPQHF	TGTGCCAGCAGTCGGACAGGTGTCAGGCAGCCCCAGCATTTT
TRBV5-1	15	once	TRBJ1-5	.	CASSLTDSSNQPQHF	TGCGCCAGCAGCTTGACTGACAGTAGCAATCAGCCCCAGCATTTT
TRBV7-6	16	.	TRBJ2-1	.	CASSPLLAKNYNEQFF	TGTGCCAGCAGCCCTCTACTAGCTAAAAATTACAATGAGCAGTTCTTC
TRBV19	13	.	TRBJ2-7	TRBD1	CASSTGGSGEQYF	TGTGCCAGTAGTACAGGGGGATCGGGGGAGCAGTACTTC
TRBV3-1/TRBV3-2	15	.	TRBJ2-2	TRBD2	CASSQKRGNTGELFF	TGTGCCAGCAGCCAAAAGCGGGGAAACACCGGGGAGCTGTTTTTT
TRBV28	15	.	TRBJ2-3	.	CASLQDVASTDTQYF	TGTGCCAGCCTCCAAGATGTGGCTAGCACAGATACGCAGTATTTT
TRBV6-5	14	.	TRBJ1-2	TRBD1	CASSSSGTGGGYTF	TGTGCCAGCAGTAGTTCCGGGACAGGGGGCGGCTACACCTTC
TRBV5-1	15	.	TRBJ2-1	TRBD1	CASSFGGTGGGEQFF	TGCGCCAGCAGCTTCGGAGGGACAGGGGGCGGTGAGCAGTTCTTC
TRBV5-1	13	few	TRBJ1-2	.	CASTRGEEEGYTF	TGCGCCAGTACCAGAGGTGAAGAGGAAGGCTACACCTTC
TRBV24-1	16	.	TRBJ2-1	.	CATSDLTGLLGNEQFF	TGTGCCACCAGTGATTTGACAGGGTTACTTGGCAATGAGCAGTTCTTC
TRBV9	15	.	TRBJ2-3	TRBD1	CASSVYGQGTDTQYF	TGTGCCAGCAGCGTATACGGACAGGGCACAGATACGCAGTATTTT
TRBV15	18	.	TRBJ2-3	TRBD1	CATSRGGDRGRFTDTQYF	TGTGCCACCAGCAGAGGAGGGGACAGGGGAAGATTCACAGATACGCAGTATTTT
TRBV4-3	16	.	TRBJ2-2	.	CASSQDLTANTGELFF	TGCGCCAGCAGCCAAGATCTCACAGCCAACACCGGGGAGCTGTTTTTT
TRBV5-1	9	.	TRBJ1-1	TRBD1	CAYRGGSFF	TGCGCCTACAGGGGAGGATCGTTCTTT
TRBV7-6	16	.	TRBJ2-2	.	CASSLISTDNTGELFF	TGTGCCAGCAGCTTAATAAGCACAGACAACACCGGGGAGCTGTTTTTT
TRBV12-3/TRBV12-4	13	.	TRBJ1-2	.	CASSRPGGYGYTF	TGTGCCAGCAGTCGGCCGGGAGGGTATGGCTACACCTTC
TRBV15	17	.	TRBJ1-6	.	CATSRDKEGSLNSPLHF	TGTGCCACCAGCAGAGATAAGGAGGGGAGCCTTAATTCACCCCTCCACTTT
TRBV11-3	14	.	TRBJ1-2	.	CASSLTINGYGYTF	TGTGCCAGCAGCTTAACGATAAACGGCTATGGCTACACCTTC
TRBV11-2	14	.	TRBJ2-7	TRBD1	CASSTMTGSDEQYF	TGTGCCAGCAGCACAATGACAGGGAGTGACGAGCAGTACTTC
TRBV5-4	15	.	TRBJ2-1	TRBD2	CASSLASSGNNEQFF	TGTGCCAGCAGCTTGGCATCTAGCGGAAACAATGAGCAGTTCTTC
TRBV5-4	13	.	TRBJ1-2	TRBD1	CASSLRQGKGYTF	TGTGCCAGCAGCTTGAGACAGGGTAAGGGCTACACCTTC
TRBV5-6	14	.	TRBJ2-3	.	CASSRTVSTDTQYF	TGTGCCAGCAGCAGGACAGTCTCCACAGATACGCAGTATTTT
TRBV18	15	.	TRBJ1-1	.	CASSPLGTRNTEAFF	TGTGCCAGCTCACCGCTCGGGACAAGGAACACTGAAGCTTTCTTT
TRBV10-1	15	few	TRBJ1-1	TRBD1	CASSESNRGRTEAFF	TGCGCCAGCAGTGAGTCGAACAGGGGGCGGACTGAAGCTTTCTTT
TRBV5-4	14	.	TRBJ1-4	.	CASNPGGANEKLFF	TGTGCCAGCAACCCCGGGGGGGCTAATGAAAAACTGTTTTTT
TRBV27	16	.	TRBJ1-2	TRBD1	CASSFLGDSSRYGYTF	TGTGCCAGCAGTTTTTTAGGGGACAGCTCTAGATATGGCTACACCTTC
TRBV14	18	.	TRBJ2-1	TRBD1	CASSQEWLGTGRGNEQFF	TGTGCCAGCAGCCAAGAGTGGCTCGGGACAGGGAGGGGGAATGAGCAGTTCTTC
TRBV29-1	14	once	TRBJ1-2	.	CSVNPRQGDYGYTF	TGCAGCGTCAACCCGAGGCAGGGTGACTATGGCTACACCTTC
TRBV4-3	18	medium-sized	TRBJ1-6	TRBD1	CASSQEFLGTGGYSPLHF	TGCGCCAGCAGCCAAGAATTTCTCGGGACAGGGGGCTACTCACCCCTCCACTTT
TRBV20-1	14	.	TRBJ2-3	TRBD2	CSASRGGGTDTQYF	TGCAGTGCTAGTCGGGGGGGTGGAACAGATACGCAGTATTTT
TRBV18	14	.	TRBJ1-1	TRBD1	CASSLGQVDTEAFF	TGTGCCAGCTCACTGGGACAGGTGGACACTGAAGCTTTCTTT
TRBV25-1	13	.	TRBJ1-1	.	CASSEISRGEAFF	TGTGCCAGCAGTGAAATTTCTCGAGGAGAAGCTTTCTTT
TRBV24-1	21	few	TRBJ1-5	.	CATSDLPSPQLPGYSNQPQHF	TGTGCCACCAGTGATTTACCGTCACCCCAATTGCCAGGTTATAGCAATCAGCCCCAGCATTTT
TRBV10-2	14	.	TRBJ2-3	.	CASSGAQSTDTQYF	TGCGCCAGCAGTGGGGCGCAAAGTACAGATACGCAGTATTTT
TRBV20-1	14	.	TRBJ1-2	.	CSAIDRRAYYGYTF	TGCAGTGCTATTGACAGGAGGGCCTACTATGGCTACACCTTC
TRBV7-8	13	few	TRBJ2-7	.	CASSLAEPTEQYF	TGTGCCAGCAGCTTAGCGGAGCCCACGGAGCAGTACTTC
TRBV4-2	14	.	TRBJ2-3	TRBD2	CASSQGLAGDTQYF	TGTGCCAGCAGCCAAGGACTAGCGGGAGATACGCAGTATTTT
TRBV11-2	16	.	TRBJ1-6	TRBD1	CASSLRRDRENSPLHF	TGTGCCAGCAGCTTACGCCGGGACAGGGAAAATTCACCCCTCCACTTT
TRBV23-1	15	.	TRBJ1-6	.	CASSQEAPYNSPLHF	TGCGCCAGCAGTCAGGAGGCGCCCTATAATTCACCCCTCCACTTT
TRBV6-5	14	.	TRBJ1-6	.	CASRRDVLNSPLHF	TGTGCCAGCAGGCGGGACGTTCTTAATTCACCCCTCCACTTT